The 10 T cell receptor beta chains presented below share a single source sample, sequenced in a study of glioma-infiltrating T cells after dendritic cell vaccination. Profiled with immunoSEQ multiplex PCR; TCRdb holds only in-frame clones, not every one. The sample consists of 9,500 to 12,000 clones, 81% of them appearing once. The time point was: after dendritic cell vaccination, including at tumor progression/relapse. This material consisted of blood, taken after dendritic cell vaccination. These receptors were obtained from a human donor with glioblastoma.

This rearrangement joins TRBV9 to TRBJ2-3, with D perhaps TRBD2 (5 bases). V was pared by 0 bases and J by 1 base, with 9 bases between. The CDR3 extends over 15 amino acids. Germline V CDR1 and CDR2: SGDLS, YYNGEE. CDR3 in amino acids: CASSVGPAGTDTQYF. The CDR3 region has the DNA TGTGCCAGCAGCGTAGGTCCAGCGGGCACAGATACGCAGTATTTT.

The V call is TRBV4-3, the J call TRBJ2-5, with 7 bases aligning to TRBD2. The CDR3 has 14 residues. CDR1 and CDR2 (germline): LGHNA, YSLEER. V shed 3 bases, J shed 2 bases, and the junction held 3 bases outside the gene matches. The CDR3 reads CASSQIGGQETQYF. For the CDR3, the DNA is TGCGCCAGCAGCCAGATCGGGGGGCAAGAGACCCAGTACTTC.

The genes are TRBV14 and TRBJ2-1; 7 bases align to TRBD1. J gave up 7 bases and V 4 bases, and 10 bases lay outside the gene matches. Looked up from germline, CDR1 is SGHDN and CDR2 is FVKESK. CDR3 length: 15 residues. CDR3 loop: CASSPQPLTGNEQFF. Written as DNA, the CDR3 is TGTGCCAGCAGCCCCCAACCCTTGACAGGGAATGAGCAGTTCTTC.

The rearrangement links TRBV7-6 to TRBJ2-2; TRBD2 aligns across 13 bases. Trimming removed 7 bases from V and 6 bases from J; junction bases left unmatched: 5. Per the germline V gene, CDR1 is SGHVS and CDR2 is FNYEAQ. The CDR3 extends over 15 amino acids. The DNA of the CDR3 is TGTGCCAGCACCAGACTAGCGGGAGGCGCCGGGGAGCTGTTTTTT. This encodes CASTRLAGGAGELFF.

A few counts support this clone. This sample includes further DNA sequences coding for the same CDR3. The V and J genes are TRBV30 and TRBJ1-6; possible D gene TRBD1, 5 bases. The V gene lost 4 bases and the J gene lost 6 bases, with 10 bases spanning the gap. The CDR3 covers 13 residues. The V gene's germline CDR1 is GTSNPN and CDR2 SVGIG (reference sequence). CDR3 nucleotides: TGTGCCTGGAATAGTGGGGCTAATTCACCCCTCCACTTT. Its translation: CAWNSGANSPLHF.

The J gene is TRBJ1-3, the V gene TRBV7-2, with TRBD1 as a possible D gene (6 bases). V was cut by 7 bases and J by 4 bases, with 14 bases left in between. Germline V gives CDR1 SGHTA, CDR2 FQGNSA. This CDR3 has 14 residues. CDR3 sequence: CASTPQGPGNTIYF. The CDR3 DNA sequence: TGTGCCAGCACTCCACAGGGCCCCGGAAACACCATATATTTT.

The chain joins TRBV7-2 to TRBJ2-5; 9 positions match TRBD2. CDR1 is SGHTA and CDR2 is FQGNSA in the germline V gene. The V gene end was trimmed by 1 base and the J gene end by 5 bases; junction bases not matched to a gene: 5. This CDR3 comprises 15 residues. The CDR3 here is CASSLGREGLETQYF. The CDR3 region has the DNA TGTGCCAGCAGCTTAGGGCGGGAGGGCTTGGAGACCCAGTACTTC.

This chain links TRBV27 with TRBJ2-4; 10 bases fit TRBD1. The CDR3 spans 16 residues. The germline CDR1 and CDR2 sequences are MNHEY and SMNVEV (reference sequence). Unmatched junction bases numbered 4, after V lost 5 bases and J lost 0 bases. For the CDR3, the DNA is TGTGCCAGCAGTCGACAGGGGGCACTAGCCAAAAACATTCAGTACTTC. Translated, it gives CASSRQGALAKNIQYF.

The V and J genes are TRBV5-6 and TRBJ1-4; 9 nucleotides align to TRBD1. CDR1 and CDR2 (germline): SGHDT, YYEEEE. The CDR3 totals 14 residues. V was clipped by 4 bases and J by 8 bases; unmatched bases: 6. DNA for the CDR3: TGTGCCAGCAGCCTAACCGGACAGGGGGAAAAACTGTTTTTT. Residues: CASSLTGQGEKLFF.

J is TRBJ1-1 and V is TRBV5-1; perhaps TRBD1 as D (5 bases). This CDR3 contains 13 residues. The V gene lost 3 bases and the J gene lost 1 base, with 7 bases spanning the gap. The germline V gene encodes CDR1 SGHRS and CDR2 YFSETQ. CDR3: CASSSTANTEAFF. CDR3 sequence (DNA): TGCGCCAGCAGCTCGACAGCGAACACTGAAGCTTTCTTT.